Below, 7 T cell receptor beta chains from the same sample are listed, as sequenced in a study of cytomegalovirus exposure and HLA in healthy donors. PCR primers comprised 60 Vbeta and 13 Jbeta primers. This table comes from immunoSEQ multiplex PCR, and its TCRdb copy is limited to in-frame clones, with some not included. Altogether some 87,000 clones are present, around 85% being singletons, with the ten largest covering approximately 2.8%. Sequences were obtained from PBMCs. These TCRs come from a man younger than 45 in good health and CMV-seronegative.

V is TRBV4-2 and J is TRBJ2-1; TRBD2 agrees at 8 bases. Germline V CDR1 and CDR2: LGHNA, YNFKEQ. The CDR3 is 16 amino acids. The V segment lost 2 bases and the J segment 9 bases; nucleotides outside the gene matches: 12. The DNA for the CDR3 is TGTGCCAGCAGCCAACCCGGGGGGGGGACAATTGGTGAGCAGTTCTTC. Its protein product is CASSQPGGGTIGEQFF.

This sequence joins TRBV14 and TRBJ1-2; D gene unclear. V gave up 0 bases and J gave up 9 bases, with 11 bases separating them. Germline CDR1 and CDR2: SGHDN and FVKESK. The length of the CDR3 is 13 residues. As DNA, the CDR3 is TGTGCCAGCAGCCAAGATCGTTCCGGTCGCTACACCTTC. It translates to CASSQDRSGRYTF.

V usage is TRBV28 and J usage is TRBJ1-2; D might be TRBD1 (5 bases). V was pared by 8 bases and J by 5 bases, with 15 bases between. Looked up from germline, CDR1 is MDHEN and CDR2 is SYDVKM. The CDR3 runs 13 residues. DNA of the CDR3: TGTGCCAGCCGTCAGGCAGGGCAATATGGCTACACCTTC. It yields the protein CASRQAGQYGYTF.

The CDR3 loop is CARRDRGGGANVLTF. CDR3 DNA sequence: TGCGCCCGCCGGGACAGGGGAGGTGGGGCCAACGTCCTGACTTTC. This chain connects TRBV23-1 to TRBJ2-6; the match to TRBD1 covers 10 bases. TRBV23-1 is marked as an open reading frame, function uncertain. This CDR3 contains 15 residues. Trimming took 11 bases from V and 3 from J; bases not matched to a gene: 7.

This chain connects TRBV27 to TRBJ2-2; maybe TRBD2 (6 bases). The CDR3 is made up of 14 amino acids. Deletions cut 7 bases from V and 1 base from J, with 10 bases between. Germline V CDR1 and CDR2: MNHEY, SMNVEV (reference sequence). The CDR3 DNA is TGTGCCAGCACACGAGCGGGGAACACCGGGGAGCTGTTTTTT. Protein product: CASTRAGNTGELFF.

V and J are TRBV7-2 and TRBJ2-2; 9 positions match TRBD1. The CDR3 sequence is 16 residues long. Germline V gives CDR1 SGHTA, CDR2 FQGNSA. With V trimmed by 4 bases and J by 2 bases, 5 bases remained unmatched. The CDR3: CASSSRDRVNTGELFF. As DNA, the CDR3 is TGTGCCAGCAGCTCCCGGGACAGGGTCAACACCGGGGAGCTGTTTTTT.

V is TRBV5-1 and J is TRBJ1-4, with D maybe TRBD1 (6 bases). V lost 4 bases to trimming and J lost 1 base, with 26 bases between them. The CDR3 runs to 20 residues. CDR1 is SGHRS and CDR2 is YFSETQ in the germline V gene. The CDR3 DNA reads TGCGCCAGCAGCCAGGGCGGTCGGGGGGGGGCAGAAGGAACTAATGAAAAACTGTTTTTT. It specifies CASSQGGRGGAEGTNEKLFF.